The 2 T cell receptor beta chains in this list originate from one sample, sequenced in a study of T cells in Graves' hyperthyroidism and ophthalmopathy. Amplified TCR beta CDR3 regions derived from RNA transcripts. HTBI primers drove first-round RT-PCR of the TCR CDR3. One entry per CDR3 protein, called by TCRdb with MiXCR from the multiplex PCR reads. The sample contains some 510,000 distinct CDR3 sequences, roughly 46% of which appear only once. Sequenced input: peripheral blood or thyroid tissue (not recorded which). The receptors derive from a woman younger than 35 with Graves' hyperthyroidism.

The table lists this clonotype with a few counts. The rearrangement uses TRBV10-3 and TRBJ1-4; weak D call: TRBD1 (5 bases). V was trimmed by 2 bases and J by 4 bases, leaving 26 bases between them. The length of the CDR3 is 20 residues. Germline CDR1 reads ENHRY; CDR2 reads SYGVKD. CDR3 nucleotide sequence: TGTGCCATCAGTGAGGGCAGGGAGTTGCCTACCTCGAGCATTAATGAAAAACTGTTTTTT. This translates into CAISEGRELPTSSINEKLFF.

The chain carries TRBV25-1 and TRBJ1-2; D is uncertain. This CDR3 has 12 residues. Germline loops: CDR1 MGHDK, CDR2 SYGVNS. This CDR3 reads CATQRNDYGYTF. DNA of the CDR3: TGTGCAACACAAAGGAACGACTATGGCTACACCTTC.